This entry features one T cell receptor (beta chain) sequence. Its specific antigen is unknown. Base-call qualities are not available, and no considerably larger clone is one nucleotide away. Including cysteine and phenylalanine, the CDR3 has 18 amino acids. Only the CDR3 part of the read is kept: 54 bases, read in frame from the first base. CDR1 is given as SGHTA and CDR2 as FQGNSA, both from the germline V gene. Between the V and J ends, shortened by 0 bases and 1 base respectively, the junction contains 17 bases. At one collaborating source in Seattle, patients were enrolled during active infection and were followed longitudinally through the course of disease. Whole blood was collected in K2EDTA tubes by collaborating institutions according to the institutions' own protocols. Collaborator samples were shipped for TCRbeta analysis as frozen whole blood, isolated PBMCs, or DNA extracted from either sample type.

TCRbeta CDR3 regions were amplified from genomic DNA using the immunoSEQ Assay, a bias-controlled multiplex PCR. The paper's processing steps were these. The number of nucleated cells in each sample was estimated from the amplification of reference gene primers within the assay. To quantify the absolute abundance of each unique TCRbeta CDR3 rearrangement, sequence reads were collapsed and filtered. For each sample, productive Simpson clonality was calculated by taking the square root of Simpson's diversity index across productive rearrangements. TCRdb's version of the immuneACCESS table is confined to in-frame rearrangements and falls short of the full clone set. An unresolved V gene accounts for under half of the shortfall where checked; the remainder is of unknown origin. V, J and clone size are those of that table, while D and trimming were read from the DNA. Present in this sample are about 56,000 clones, 80% to 90% of which were seen just once. The ten biggest clones cover more than 40% of the sample.

The sample originates from a study of blood T cell repertoires in COVID-19 (dated by TCRdb to 2020 to 2022). Broadly, across the study: Samples covering the acute and convalescent phases of COVID-19 were provided by collaborators in the United States, Italy and Spain. The prospective study material was composed of cDNA or gDNA derived from T cells, B-cell-depleted T cells, or PBMCs. The dataset comprised deeply sampled blood TCRbeta repertoires from subjects exposed to, actively infected with, or recovered from COVID-19. A freely available public database, intended as a resource for researchers studying the immune response to SARS-CoV-2, is where the repertoires were released. Samples came from the ongoing ImmuneRACE study (first 160 participants) plus 1,254 subjects from 6 global collaborators. Sample metadata almost always included a de-identified subject ID, COVID-19 status, age in years and sex. HLA class I and class II types, where available, came from metadata supplied by the sample provider rather than from assay-based typing. Broader findings and caveats from the paper: The amount of clinical and demographic metadata varied by source and participant and was provided uncurated.

The V and J genes are TRBV7-2 and TRBJ2-3; too little of a D gene remains to name it. The TCR comes from an older woman with COVID-19, enrolled during active disease. Sequencing input: peripheral blood. The nucleotides are TGTGCCAGCAGCTTAGCCGGCCAGGCGCCGAAGCGCACAGATACGCAGTATTTT. It translates to CASSLAGQAPKRTDTQYF.